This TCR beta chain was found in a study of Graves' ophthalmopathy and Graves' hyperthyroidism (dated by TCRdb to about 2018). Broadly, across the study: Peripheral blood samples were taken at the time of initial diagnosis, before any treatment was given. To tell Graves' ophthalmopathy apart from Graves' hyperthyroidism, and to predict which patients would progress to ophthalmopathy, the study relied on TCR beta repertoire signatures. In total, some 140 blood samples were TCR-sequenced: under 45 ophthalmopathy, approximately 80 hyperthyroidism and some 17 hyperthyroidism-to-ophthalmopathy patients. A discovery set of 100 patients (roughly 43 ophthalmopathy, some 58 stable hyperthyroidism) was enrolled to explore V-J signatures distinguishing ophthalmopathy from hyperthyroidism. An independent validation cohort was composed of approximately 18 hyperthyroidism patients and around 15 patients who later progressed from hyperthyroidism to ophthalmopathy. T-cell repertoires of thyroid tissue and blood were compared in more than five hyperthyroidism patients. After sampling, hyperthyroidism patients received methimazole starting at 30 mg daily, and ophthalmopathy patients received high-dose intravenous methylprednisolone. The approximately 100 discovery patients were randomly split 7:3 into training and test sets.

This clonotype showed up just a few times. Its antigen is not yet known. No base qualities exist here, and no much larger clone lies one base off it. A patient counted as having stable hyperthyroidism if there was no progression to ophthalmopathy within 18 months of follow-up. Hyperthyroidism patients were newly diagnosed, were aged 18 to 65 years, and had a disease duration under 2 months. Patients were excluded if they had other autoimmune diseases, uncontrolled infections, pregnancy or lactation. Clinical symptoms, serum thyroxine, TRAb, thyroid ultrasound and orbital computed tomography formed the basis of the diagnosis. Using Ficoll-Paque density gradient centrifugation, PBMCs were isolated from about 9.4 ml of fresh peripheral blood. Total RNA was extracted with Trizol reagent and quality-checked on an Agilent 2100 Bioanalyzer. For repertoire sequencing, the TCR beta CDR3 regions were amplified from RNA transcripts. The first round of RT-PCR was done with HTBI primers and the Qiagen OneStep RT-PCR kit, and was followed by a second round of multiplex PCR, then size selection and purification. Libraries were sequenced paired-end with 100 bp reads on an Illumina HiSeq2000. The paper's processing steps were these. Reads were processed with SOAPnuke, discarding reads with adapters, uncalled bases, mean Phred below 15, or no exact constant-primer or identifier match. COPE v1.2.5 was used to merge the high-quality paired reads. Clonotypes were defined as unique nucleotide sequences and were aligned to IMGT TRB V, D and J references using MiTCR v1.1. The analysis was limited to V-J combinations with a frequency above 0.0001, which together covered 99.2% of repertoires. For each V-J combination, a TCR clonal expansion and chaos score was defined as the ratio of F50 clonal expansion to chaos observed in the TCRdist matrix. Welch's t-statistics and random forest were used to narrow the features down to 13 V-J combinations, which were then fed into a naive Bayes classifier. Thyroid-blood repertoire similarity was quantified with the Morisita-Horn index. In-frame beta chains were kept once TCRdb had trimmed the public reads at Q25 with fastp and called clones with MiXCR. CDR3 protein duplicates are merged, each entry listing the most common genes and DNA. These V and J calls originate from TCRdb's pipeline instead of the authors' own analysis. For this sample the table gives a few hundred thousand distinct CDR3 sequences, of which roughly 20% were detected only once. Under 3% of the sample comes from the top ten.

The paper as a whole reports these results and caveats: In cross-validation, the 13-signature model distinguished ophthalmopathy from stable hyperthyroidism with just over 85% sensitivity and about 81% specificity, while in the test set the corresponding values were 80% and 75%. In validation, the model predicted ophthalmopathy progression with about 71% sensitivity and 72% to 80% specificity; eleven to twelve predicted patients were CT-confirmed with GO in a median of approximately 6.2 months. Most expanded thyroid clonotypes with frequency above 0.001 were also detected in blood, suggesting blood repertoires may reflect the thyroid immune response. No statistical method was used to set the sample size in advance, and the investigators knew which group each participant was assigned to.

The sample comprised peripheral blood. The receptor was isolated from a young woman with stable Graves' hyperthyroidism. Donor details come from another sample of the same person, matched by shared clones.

In nucleotide form, the sequence is TGTGCCAGCAGGGGCAGCCGAGGCTACACCTTC. It encodes CASRGSRGYTF. The sequence joins TRBV6-5 to TRBJ1-2; the D gene lacks a confident call. The CDR3 numbers 11 residues from cysteine through phenylalanine. Here the CDR3 DNA is all that survives: 33 bases in frame from base 1. CDR1 MNHEY and CDR2 SVGAGI are derived from the germline V gene. Trimming takes 6 bases from V and 8 bases from J, and the germline ends sit 10 bases apart.